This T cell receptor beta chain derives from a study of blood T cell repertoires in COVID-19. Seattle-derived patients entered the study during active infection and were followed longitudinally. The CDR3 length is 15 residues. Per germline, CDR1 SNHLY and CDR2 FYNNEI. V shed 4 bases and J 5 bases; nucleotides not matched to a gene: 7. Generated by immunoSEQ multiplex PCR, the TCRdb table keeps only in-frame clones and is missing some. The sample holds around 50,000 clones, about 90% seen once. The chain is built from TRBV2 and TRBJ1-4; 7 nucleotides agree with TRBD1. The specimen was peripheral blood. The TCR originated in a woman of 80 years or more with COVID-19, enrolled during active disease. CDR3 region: CASSVEGGWNEKLFF. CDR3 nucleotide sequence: TGTGCCAGCAGTGTCGAAGGGGGCTGGAATGAAAAACTGTTTTTT.